This passage covers 26 T cell receptor beta chains from one sample sequenced in a study of response to subunit inactivated influenza vaccine. One entry per CDR3 protein results from TCRdb running MiXCR on the RT-PCR reads. The sample carries under 750,000 distinct CDR3 sequences, roughly 12% recorded once. The sample in question was PBMCs from blood, obtained on the day of vaccination. These receptors were taken from a man aged 50-60 years who received an inactivated influenza vaccine.

J is TRBJ2-1 and V is TRBV18; perhaps TRBD1 as D (6 bases). V was trimmed by 0 bases and J by 7 bases, leaving 13 bases between them. Germline CDR1 is KGHSH and CDR2 is LQKENI. The CDR3 consists of 15 residues. The CDR3 DNA sequence: TGTGCCAGCTCACCACCGAACCAGGGGCGGAATGAGCAGTTCTTC. Its protein product is CASSPPNQGRNEQFF. Complete variable domain (other parts from reference TRBV18 and TRBJ2-1): NAGVMQNPRHLVRRRGQEARLRCSPMKGHSHVYWYRQLPEEGLKFMVYLQKENIIDESGMPKERFSAEFPKEGPSILRIQQVVRGDSAAYFCASSPPNQGRNEQFFGPGTRLTVL.

The chain recombines TRBV20-1 with TRBJ2-3, with TRBD2 matching over 13 bases. The CDR3 contains 16 residues. Germline trimming cut 5 bases from V and 2 bases from J; bases unmatched to any gene: 7. The germline gives CDR1 DFQATT, CDR2 SNEGSKA (reference sequence). The CDR3 DNA is TGCAGTGCTGAACCGGGACTAGCGGGGCCCACAGATACGCAGTATTTT. It yields the protein CSAEPGLAGPTDTQYF.

This clonotype was observed a few times. The chain links TRBV3-1 to TRBJ2-2; D is undetermined. The V end lost 0 bases, the J end lost 1 base, and 15 bases lay between the germline ends. The CDR3 length is 18 residues. Germline assignment: CDR1 LGHDT and CDR2 YNNKEL (reference sequence). DNA for the CDR3: TGTGCCAGCAGCCAAGAGTTCGCGGTCAGGTGGAACACCGGGGAGCTGTTTTTT. As protein: CASSQEFAVRWNTGELFF.

This clonotype was seen a handful of times. The chain uses TRBV5-1 and TRBJ1-5; maybe TRBD1 (5 bases). Trimming stripped 4 bases from V and 9 bases from J, with 17 bases between. CDR3 size: 14 residues. The germline V gene has CDR1 SGHRS and CDR2 YFSETQ. This CDR3 reads CASSPQGRDGPQHF. The CDR3 DNA follows: TGCGCCAGCAGCCCGCAGGGACGGGATGGGCCCCAGCATTTT.

This chain joins TRBV4-3 and TRBJ2-6, with TRBD1 as a possible D gene (6 bases). Germline CDR1 LGHNA, CDR2 YSLEER. There are 19 residues in the CDR3. V was clipped by 1 base and J by 0 bases, with 16 bases between them. The CDR3 coding sequence is TGCGCCAGCAGCCAAGTTCCAGGGGTCATCAGCTCTGGGGCCAACGTCCTGACTTTC. Its translation: CASSQVPGVISSGANVLTF.

This clonotype was seen only a few times. The chain is built from TRBV6-2 or TRBV6-3 and TRBJ2-3; D unclear. Looked up from germline, CDR1 is MNHEY and CDR2 is SVGEGT. V lost 5 bases and J 3 bases, leaving 6 bases between the germline ends. The CDR3 is 12 residues long. The CDR3, as DNA: TGTGCCAGCAGTAAACGGACAGATACGCAGTATTTT. Amino acids: CASSKRTDTQYF.

This clonotype was recorded a few times. The rearrangement uses TRBV25-1 and TRBJ2-1, with 9 bases matching TRBD2. The length of the CDR3 is 17 residues. Per germline, CDR1 MGHDK and CDR2 SYGVNS. After removal of 0 bases from V and 7 bases from J, the junction contained 10 bases not matched to a gene. The CDR3 loop reads CASSEYGLAGSGNEQFF. The DNA of the CDR3 is TGTGCCAGCAGTGAATATGGCCTAGCGGGATCTGGTAATGAGCAGTTCTTC.

This clonotype was seen a handful of times. J is TRBJ2-3 and V is TRBV20-1; D uncertain. The CDR3 extends over 13 amino acids. Per the germline V gene, CDR1 is DFQATT and CDR2 is SNEGSKA (reference sequence). Deletions cut 4 bases from V and 2 bases from J, with 10 bases between. CDR3 sequence (DNA): TGCAGTGCTATAAGGCCTGACACAGATACGCAGTATTTT. Translation gives CSAIRPDTDTQYF.

This chain connects TRBV6-2 or TRBV6-3 to TRBJ2-7; 7 bases align to TRBD2. J gave up 4 bases and V 2 bases, and 2 bases lay outside the gene matches. The CDR3 has 13 amino acids. CDR1 and CDR2 from the germline V gene are MNHEY and SVGEGT. The CDR3 sequence is CASSYAGVYEQYF. The CDR3 DNA is TGTGCCAGCAGTTACGCGGGAGTGTACGAGCAGTACTTC.

Only a few counts were recorded for this clonotype. CDR3: CASSLARLAGHHTGELFF. Written as DNA, the CDR3 is TGTGCCAGCAGTTTAGCCCGACTAGCGGGACATCACACCGGGGAGCTGTTTTTT. This chain joins TRBV12-3 or TRBV12-4 and TRBJ2-2, with 11 positions matching TRBD2. The length of the CDR3 is 18 residues. The J segment lost 3 bases and the V segment lost 0 bases, leaving 6 bases of the junction unmatched.

This clonotype was recorded at least ten times. The chain links TRBV3-1 to TRBJ2-4; D possibly corresponds to TRBD1 (6 bases). V was cut by 1 base and J by 0 bases, with 10 bases left in between. Germline V gene sequence: CDR1 LGHDT, CDR2 YNNKEL (reference sequence). The CDR3 runs 16 residues. The CDR3 sequence is CASSQGGQIAKNIQYF. CDR3 bases: TGTGCCAGCAGCCAAGGGGGACAAATAGCCAAAAACATTCAGTACTTC.

This clonotype was seen only a few times. The chain recombines TRBV3-1 with TRBJ2-3; D uncertain. Germline lookup yields CDR1 LGHDT and CDR2 YNNKEL (reference sequence). The V end lost 3 bases, the J end lost 3 bases, and 7 bases lay between the germline ends. CDR3 length equals 13 residues. The CDR3 nucleotides read TGTGCCAGCAGCCAGTCTACTACAGATACGCAGTATTTT. Its translation is CASSQSTTDTQYF.

This chain links TRBV6-2 or TRBV6-3 with TRBJ2-1; 7 bases are a match to TRBD2. After removal of 4 bases from V and 6 bases from J, the junction contained 9 bases not matched to a gene. The CDR3 length is 15 residues. Germline CDR1 and CDR2: MNHEY and SVGEGT. CDR3 nucleotides: TGTGCCAGCAGTTTCCGCGGGAGTTCCCTCAATGAGCAGTTCTTC. Translating gives CASSFRGSSLNEQFF.

The J gene is TRBJ2-2, the V gene TRBV6-1; D gene ambiguous. Deletions cut 10 bases from V and 1 base from J, with 19 bases between. The CDR3 is 16 residues long. Per germline, CDR1 MNHNS and CDR2 SASEGT. The CDR3 nucleotides are TGTGCCACCCGACGGTGGCAGGAGCGGAACACCGGGGAGCTGTTTTTT. This codes for CATRRWQERNTGELFF.

This chain uses TRBV6-5 with TRBJ1-5, with a possible D match to TRBD1 (6 bases). The V end was cut by 3 bases, the J end by 5 bases, with 8 bases between. CDR1 is MNHEY, CDR2 SVGAGI, per germline. The CDR3 loop spans 13 amino acids. The CDR3 DNA follows: TGTGCCAGCAGTTATAACAGGGATCAGCCCCAGCATTTT. It encodes CASSYNRDQPQHF.

This clonotype was recorded a few times. The rearrangement joins TRBV29-1 to TRBJ1-1; 7 nucleotides align to TRBD1. From germline, CDR1 is SQVTM and CDR2 ANQGSEA. CDR3 length equals 12 residues. J gave up 4 bases and V 5 bases, and 4 bases lay outside the gene matches. The CDR3 region has the DNA TGCAGCGTTAACAGGGGCCCCACTGAAGCTTTCTTT. Encoded protein: CSVNRGPTEAFF. Full variable domain (remainder filled in from reference TRBV29-1 and TRBJ1-1): SAVISQKPSRDICQRGTSLTIQCQVDSQVTMMFWYRQQPGQSLTLIATANQGSEATYESGFVIDKFPISRPNLTFSTLTVSNMSPEDSSIYLCSVNRGPTEAFFGQGTRLTVV.

The rearrangement uses TRBV12-3 or TRBV12-4 and TRBJ2-2; D is tentatively TRBD1 or TRBD2 (5 bases each). The V end lost 10 bases, the J end lost 0 bases, and 12 bases lay between the germline ends. The CDR3 length is 14 residues. The CDR3 bases are TGTGCCACCGGGATGGGGGCGAACACCGGGGAGCTGTTTTTT. It specifies CATGMGANTGELFF.

This clonotype was seen repeatedly, ten times or more. This sequence joins TRBV20-1 and TRBJ2-1; unclear D gene. There are 14 residues in the CDR3. The V end lost 0 bases, the J end lost 6 bases, and 12 bases lay between the germline ends. CDR1 and CDR2 from the germline V gene are DFQATT and SNEGSKA (reference sequence). The CDR3 sequence is CSARDIEPTNEQFF. CDR3 DNA: TGCAGTGCTAGAGATATCGAGCCTACCAATGAGCAGTTCTTC.

This clonotype was detected ten times or more. The chain couples TRBV9 to TRBJ2-1; either TRBD1 or TRBD2 may fit D (5 bases each). Germline V gene data show CDR1 as SGDLS and CDR2 as YYNGEE. The CDR3 consists of 12 residues. V lost 0 bases, J lost 15 bases, and 13 bases lay in between. CDR3 DNA: TGTGCCAGCAGCGTAGATGGGCAGGGACGGTTCTTC. This encodes CASSVDGQGRFF.

This clonotype appeared a few times. The chain employs TRBV9 and TRBJ2-1; 7 positions match TRBD2. Germline trimming cut 0 bases from V and 2 bases from J; bases unmatched to any gene: 8. Germline CDR1 reads SGDLS; CDR2 reads YYNGEE. CDR3 length: 17 amino acids. The CDR3 is CASSVAPTSPPYNEQFF. DNA for the CDR3: TGTGCCAGCAGCGTAGCTCCGACTAGCCCGCCCTACAATGAGCAGTTCTTC.

This clonotype showed up just a few times. The V and J genes are TRBV20-1 and TRBJ2-7; 15 nucleotides agree with TRBD2. The CDR3 is made up of 15 amino acids. The trim removed 4 bases at V and 4 bases at J, leaving 5 bases unmatched. Germline-derived CDR1 and CDR2 are DFQATT and SNEGSKA (reference sequence). The CDR3, as DNA: TGCAGTGCTAAAAGAGGGACTAGCGGGAGGTACGAGCAGTACTTC. It specifies CSAKRGTSGRYEQYF.

There are a few counts of this clonotype. The CDR3 nucleotides read TGTGCCAGCAGTTACTCTGGGACCCAGTACTTC. Protein sequence: CASSYSGTQYF. The chain combines TRBV6-5 with TRBJ2-5; D remains unclear. The CDR3 extends over 11 amino acids. The germline V gene encodes CDR1 MNHEY and CDR2 SVGAGI. V lost 0 bases and J 7 bases, leaving 3 bases between the germline ends.

This clonotype was seen more than once but under ten times. The chain employs TRBV15 and TRBJ1-5, with 9 bases matching TRBD1. Germline V gene lookup returns CDR1 LNHNV and CDR2 YYDKDF (reference sequence). The CDR3 runs 15 residues. J gave up 6 bases and V 5 bases, and 8 bases lay outside the gene matches. CDR3 sequence: CATSGRQGGGQPQHF. CDR3 nucleotide sequence: TGTGCCACCAGCGGAAGACAGGGGGGCGGTCAGCCCCAGCATTTT.

This clonotype was observed at least ten times. The chain has TRBV5-6 and TRBJ1-1; D remains unclear. CDR3 length: 12 residues. The V gene lost 0 bases and the J gene lost 3 bases, with 3 bases spanning the gap. Germline lookup yields CDR1 SGHDT and CDR2 YYEEEE. The CDR3 spells CASSLDDTEAFF. The CDR3 region has the DNA TGTGCCAGCAGCTTGGACGACACTGAAGCTTTCTTT.

The gene calls are TRBV6-1 and TRBJ1-1, with 11 bases that match TRBD1. Trimming removed 7 bases from V and 5 bases from J; junction bases left unmatched: 9. CDR3 length: 15 amino acids. CDR1 MNHNS and CDR2 SASEGT come from the germline V gene. CDR3: CASTESGTGGTEAFF. The DNA for the CDR3 is TGTGCCAGCACCGAATCCGGGACAGGGGGGACTGAAGCTTTCTTT.

The rearrangement links TRBV11-2 to TRBJ2-2; 10 nucleotides agree with TRBD2. Germline values: CDR1 SGHAT, CDR2 FQNNGV. The length of the CDR3 is 19 residues. J was trimmed by 6 bases and V by 4 bases; bases with no gene match: 17. CDR3 in DNA: TGTGCCAGCAGCTCCCGGGCGGGGCTAGCGGGAGTGGGTTCCGGGGAGCTGTTTTTT. Translating it yields CASSSRAGLAGVGSGELFF. Looking up the rest from reference TRBV11-2 and TRBJ2-2 gives the full variable domain: EAGVAQSPRYKIIEKRQSVAFWCNPISGHATLYWYQQILGQGPKLLIQFQNNGVVDDSQLPKDRFSAERLKGVDSTLKIQPAKLEDSAVYLCASSSRAGLAGVGSGELFFGEGSRLTVL.